This note documents a single T cell receptor beta chain sequence. Its antigen is unknown. The germline gene is not matched at one end of the junction; a read error may be the cause. CDR1 and CDR2 from the germline V gene are MDHEN and SYDVKM. The CDR3 is 15 amino acids. The data belong to a study of metastatic and nonmetastatic thyroid tumors. Study observations and caveats: Across blood and tumor, TCR beta diversity in malignant thyroid tumors was reportedly significantly higher than in benign nodules.

Methods used by the authors: Researchers built a distant-metastasis classifier for papillary thyroid cancer that drew on CDR3 differences across clinicopathological groups. Using MiXCR, TCRdb reanalyzed the PCR reads. For this entry, the V and J calls and clone size follow TCRdb and not the study's own pipeline. The table has around 46,000 clones, approximately 20% seen once. Every patient underwent thyroid surgery untreated. This chain connects TRBV28 to TRBJ2-1; 8 nucleotides agree with TRBD1. Material for sequencing was blood. This clonotype was obtained from a male donor with papillary thyroid cancer or a benign thyroid nodule (not recorded which). Some clones in this sample may be carry-over from other donors' samples. DNA for the CDR3: TGTGCCAGCAGTCTTTCCGGGACAGGAATTCTTGAGCGGTTCTTC. As protein: CASSLSGTGILERFF.